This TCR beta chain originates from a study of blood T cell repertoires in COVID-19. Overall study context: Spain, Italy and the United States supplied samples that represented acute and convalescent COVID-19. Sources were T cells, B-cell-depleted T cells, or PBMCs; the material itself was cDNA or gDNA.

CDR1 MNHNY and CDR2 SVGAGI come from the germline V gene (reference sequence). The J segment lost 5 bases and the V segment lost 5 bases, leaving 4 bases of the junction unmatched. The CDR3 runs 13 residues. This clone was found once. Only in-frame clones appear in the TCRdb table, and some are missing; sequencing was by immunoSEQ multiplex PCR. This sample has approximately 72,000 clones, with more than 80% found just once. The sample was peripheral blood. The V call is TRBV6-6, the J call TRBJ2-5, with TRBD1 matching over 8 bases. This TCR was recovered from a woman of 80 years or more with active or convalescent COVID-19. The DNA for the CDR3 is TGTGCCAGCAGTGGACAGGGTCGGGAGACCCAGTACTTC. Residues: CASSGQGRETQYF.